Detailed here is one T cell receptor (beta chain). Its specificity is not known. CDR3 length: 13 amino acids. Germline V lookup: CDR1 DFQATT, CDR2 SNEGSKA (reference sequence). Deletions cut 7 bases from V and 5 bases from J, with 17 bases between. The entry originates in a study of T-cell memory formation after mild COVID-19. Study in general: In these data, TCR clusters were largely donor specific. Study observations and caveats: Researchers could not confirm that second-wave clones peaking on day 37 targeted SARS-CoV-2. Clones that got smaller from day 15 to 85 had even CD4/CD8, while clones growing later tipped toward CD4+.

One entry per CDR3 protein, called by TCRdb with MiXCR from the 5' RACE reads. The table includes 300,000 to 350,000 distinct CDR3 sequences, 10% to 15% detected once. V usage is TRBV20-1 and J usage is TRBJ1-1; D may be TRBD1 (5 bases). The sequencing input was PBMCs or a T cell subset sorted from them (not recorded which). The receptor was derived from a man aged 18 to 29 who had mild COVID-19 (a few samples of this study predate the infection). Cell type and time point are not known. Here the CDR3 DNA reads TGCAGTGGTGGACCAGGGAAGGGGACTGAAGCTTTCTTT. Residues: CSGGPGKGTEAFF.